This T cell receptor beta chain was recorded in a study of blood T cells in healthy people across ages. This clonotype has only a few counts. A second roughly 6 to 12 cycle PCR used barcoded and J-beta primers. One entry per CDR3 protein results from TCRdb running MiXCR on the 5' RACE reads. In the table there are around 970,000 distinct CDR3 sequences, roughly 47% of which are singletons. Germline values: CDR1 LGHDT, CDR2 YNNKEL (reference sequence). V gave up 0 bases and J gave up 6 bases; unmatched junction bases: 10. This CDR3 is built from 17 residues. The sequence was obtained from a woman aged 60-70 years in good health. The sample comprised blood. The gene calls are TRBV3-1 and TRBJ2-5, with 10 bases that match TRBD2. CDR3 region: CASSQDTGTSALKTQYF. The CDR3 bases are TGTGCCAGCAGCCAAGATACCGGGACTAGCGCTCTGAAGACCCAGTACTTC.